This T cell receptor (beta chain) was observed in a study of cytomegalovirus exposure and HLA in healthy donors. Amplification used 60 Vbeta primers and 13 Jbeta primers. Measured with immunoSEQ multiplex PCR; TCRdb has only the in-frame clones, and not every one. The sample yields over 100,000 clones, 80% to 85% seen once. Germline CDR1 and CDR2: SEHNR and FQNEAQ (reference sequence). Trimming took 4 bases from V and 6 from J, leaving 16 bases between them. CDR3 length: 15 amino acids. The receptor's source is a woman in her forties or fifties in good health and CMV-seropositive. The chain recombines TRBV7-9 with TRBJ2-1, with D possibly TRBD2 on 5 matching bases. Source material: PBMCs. CDR3 nucleotide sequence: TGTGCCAGCAGCTCCTCGGCTGCAGGAGGCAATGAGCAGTTCTTC. Protein product: CASSSSAAGGNEQFF.